The 5 T cell receptor beta chains below come from one sample, sequenced in a study of shared clonotypes between healthy human individuals. Measured with immunoSEQ multiplex PCR; TCRdb has only the in-frame clones, and not every one. The sample carries more than 600,000 clones, 90% to 95% recorded once. In the naive CD8 group, cells lacked CD45RO and were positively selected for CCR7, so terminally differentiated effector memory CD45RA+ cells were left out. Material for sequencing was naive CD8+ T cells sorted from blood. The receptors were sampled from a man aged 30 to 45 in good health.

The chain couples TRBV10-2 to TRBJ1-4; D unresolved. CDR1 and CDR2 (germline): WSHSY, SAAADI. V lost 2 bases, J lost 5 bases, and 6 bases lay in between. CDR3 length equals 13 residues. This CDR3 is CASSERWNEKLFF. The CDR3 DNA reads as TGCGCCAGCAGTGAGAGGTGGAATGAAAAACTGTTTTTT.

This clone was detected a few times. The V gene is TRBV28, the J gene TRBJ2-1; D unresolved. Germline CDR1 reads MDHEN; CDR2 reads SYDVKM. There are 14 residues in the CDR3. Trimming took 6 bases from V and 0 from J, leaving 9 bases between them. CDR3 bases: TGTGCCAGCAGCCAATTGAGCTCCTACAATGAGCAGTTCTTC. Amino acid sequence: CASSQLSSYNEQFF.

J is TRBJ2-1 and V is TRBV15; D is unresolved. The CDR3 has 14 amino acids. With 4 bases removed from V and 6 bases from J, the gap between germline ends came to 13 bases. Germline values: CDR1 LNHNV, CDR2 YYDKDF (reference sequence). For the CDR3, the DNA is TGTGCCACCAGCATACACAGAATGATCAATGAGCAGTTCTTC. It encodes CATSIHRMINEQFF. Based on the CDR3 plus reference TRBV15 and TRBJ2-1, the full variable domain is DAMVIQNPRYQVTQFGKPVTLSCSQTLNHNVMYWYQQKSSQAPKLLFHYYDKDFNNEADTPDNFQSRRPNTSFCFLDIRSPGLGDTAMYLCATSIHRMINEQFFGPGTRLTVL.

This clone appeared a single time. CDR3 region: CAISEGQEQFF. CDR3 nucleotides: TGTGCCATCAGTGAAGGACAGGAGCAGTTCTTC. The gene calls are TRBV10-3 and TRBJ2-1; D may be TRBD1 (6 bases). The CDR3 loop spans 11 amino acids. The germline V gene has CDR1 ENHRY and CDR2 SYGVKD. V shed 3 bases and J shed 10 bases, with 7 bases lying between them.

In the case of this clone: This specimen includes other DNA sequences encoding the same CDR3. Here the CDR3 DNA reads TGCAGCGTTGTAACTAGCGGGAGGTACGAGCAGTACTTC. This gives the protein CSVVTSGRYEQYF. The rearrangement links TRBV29-1 to TRBJ2-7; 12 nucleotides line up with TRBD2. This CDR3 comprises 13 residues. J gave up 4 bases and V 4 bases, and 2 bases lay outside the gene matches. Germline V gene data show CDR1 as SQVTM and CDR2 as ANQGSEA.